This T cell receptor (beta chain) was sequenced during a study of blood T cell repertoires in COVID-19. Looking at the study overall: PBMCs, B-cell-depleted T cells, or T cells provided the cDNA or gDNA that made up the material.

The data were produced by immunoSEQ multiplex PCR, yet TCRdb's version contains in-frame clones alone and is incomplete. The top ten hold around 3.5% of the sample, which has 300,000 to 350,000 clones, around nine tenths seen once. The sample was peripheral blood. The origin of this receptor is a woman under 30 who had recovered from COVID-19.

For the CDR3, the DNA is TGCGCCAGCAGCCAAGGGGGCGTGAACACTGAAGCTTTCTTT. Its translation is CASSQGGVNTEAFF. The chain links TRBV4-3 to TRBJ1-1; D may be TRBD1 (5 bases). CDR1 LGHNA and CDR2 YSLEER come from the germline V gene. Trimming removed 1 base from V and 0 bases from J, with 6 bases in between. This CDR3 comprises 14 residues.